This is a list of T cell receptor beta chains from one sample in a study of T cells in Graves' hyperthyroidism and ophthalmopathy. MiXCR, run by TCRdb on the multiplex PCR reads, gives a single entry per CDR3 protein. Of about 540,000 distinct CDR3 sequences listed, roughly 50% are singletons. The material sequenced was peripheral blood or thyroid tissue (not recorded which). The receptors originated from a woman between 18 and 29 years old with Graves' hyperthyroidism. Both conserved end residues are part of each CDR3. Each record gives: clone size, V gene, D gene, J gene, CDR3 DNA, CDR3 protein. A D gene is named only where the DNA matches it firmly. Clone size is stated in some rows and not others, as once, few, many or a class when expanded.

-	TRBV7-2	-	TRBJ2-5	TGTGCCAGCAGCTTAGCGGCAGGGTGGGGAGAGACCCAGTACTTC	CASSLAAGWGETQYF
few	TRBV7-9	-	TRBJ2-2	TGTGCCAGCAGCGAGGGTTGGGGGACAACGAACACCGGGGAGCTGTTTTTT	CASSEGWGTTNTGELFF
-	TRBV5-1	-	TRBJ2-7	TGCGCCAGCAGGGCGAGGGTCAGCTCCTACGAGCAGTACTTC	CASRARVSSYEQYF
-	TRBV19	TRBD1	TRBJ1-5	TGTGCCAGTAGTGTCCAGGGGGCTCTGCATTTT	CASSVQGALHF
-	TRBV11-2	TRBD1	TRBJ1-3	TGTGCCAGCAGCTTAGGCTGGACAGGGGGCGACACCATATATTTT	CASSLGWTGGDTIYF
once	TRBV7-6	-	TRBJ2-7	TGTGCCAGCAGCCCGAGGAGACAGCACGAGCAGTACTTC	CASSPRRQHEQYF
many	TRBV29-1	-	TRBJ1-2	TGCAGCGTTGAGCGTCAGGAAACTAACTATGGCTACACCTTC	CSVERQETNYGYTF
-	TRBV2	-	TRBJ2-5	TGTGCCAGCGGACGGTGGACGCTGGAGACCCAGTACTTC	CASGRWTLETQYF
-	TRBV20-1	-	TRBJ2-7	TGCAGTGTCCAGAGGGGGGCATCCCACGAGCAGTACTTC	CSVQRGASHEQYF
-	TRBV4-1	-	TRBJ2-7	TGCGCCAGCAGCCAAGTCTACAACACCTACGAGCAGTACTTC	CASSQVYNTYEQYF
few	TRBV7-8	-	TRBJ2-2	TGTGCCGTGTTATGGAGACCGAACACCGGGGAGCTGTTTTTT	CAVLWRPNTGELFF
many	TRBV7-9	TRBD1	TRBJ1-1	TGTGCCAGCAGCCTAGGGACAGGGTGGACTGAAGCTTTCTTT	CASSLGTGWTEAFF
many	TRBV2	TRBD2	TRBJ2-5	TGTGCCAGCAACCCGGGAGGAGAGACCCAGTACTTC	CASNPGGETQYF
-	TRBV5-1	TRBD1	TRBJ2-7	TGCGCCAGCAGCTTTGGGACAGCTCGAGACGAGCAGTACTTC	CASSFGTARDEQYF
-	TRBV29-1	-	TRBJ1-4	TGCAGCGTTGTCAGGGCAGGGGAAAAACTGTTTTTT	CSVVRAGEKLFF
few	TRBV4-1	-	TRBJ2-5	TGCGCCAGCAGCCAACAAATCGGTTGGACCCGAGGAGAGACCCAGTACTTC	CASSQQIGWTRGETQYF
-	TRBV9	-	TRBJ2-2	TGTGCCAGCAGCGTCTCGGTAGGGAACACCGGGGAGCTGTTTTTT	CASSVSVGNTGELFF
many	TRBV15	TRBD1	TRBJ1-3	TGTGCCACCAGCAGAGATCGGACAGGGGGATACACCATATATTTT	CATSRDRTGGYTIYF
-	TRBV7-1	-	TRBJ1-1	TGTGCCAGCAGCTCAGGGGGCCCGTCCCTTTGGTTAACTGAAGCTTTCTTT	CASSSGGPSLWLTEAFF
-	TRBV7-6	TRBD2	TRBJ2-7	TGTGCCAGCAGCCCTGGGACTAGCGGGAGAGTCGAGCAGTACTTC	CASSPGTSGRVEQYF
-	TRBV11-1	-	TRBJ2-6	TGTGCCAGCAGCTCGGAAGGGGGCTCTGGGGCCAACGTCCTGACTTTC	CASSSEGGSGANVLTF
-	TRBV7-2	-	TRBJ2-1	TGTGCCAGCAGCTTTGGGGCGGGGGAGCAGTTCTTC	CASSFGAGEQFF
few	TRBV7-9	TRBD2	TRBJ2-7	TGTGCCAGCAGCTTAGGCGGGAGGCTCGAGCAGTACTTC	CASSLGGRLEQYF
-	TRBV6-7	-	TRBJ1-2	TGTGCCAGCAGTTCCCTCGGGGCGACATCCTTTCCTGGCTACACCTTC	CASSSLGATSFPGYTF
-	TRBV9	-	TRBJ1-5	TGTGCCAGCAACGAAGGAACCAGGGGTAAGCCCCGGCATTTT	CASNEGTRGKPRHF
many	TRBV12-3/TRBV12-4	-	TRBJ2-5	TGTGCCAGCAGCCGTACTCAGACCCAGTACTTC	CASSRTQTQYF
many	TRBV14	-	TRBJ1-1	TGTGCCAGCAGCCGTGGAAGGCTGAACACTGAAGCTTTCTTT	CASSRGRLNTEAFF
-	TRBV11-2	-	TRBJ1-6	TGTGCCAGCAGCCCCATCCACTTT	CASSPIHF
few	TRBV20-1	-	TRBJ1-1	TGCAGTGCTAATGGGAGGAACACTGAAGCTTTCTTT	CSANGRNTEAFF
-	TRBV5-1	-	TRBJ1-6	TGCGCCAGCAGCCACGGGGGCATCTCACCCCTCCACTTT	CASSHGGISPLHF
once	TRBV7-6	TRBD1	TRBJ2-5	TGTGCCAGCAGCAGGGGGGACAGGGGGCTGGAGACCCAGTACTTC	CASSRGDRGLETQYF
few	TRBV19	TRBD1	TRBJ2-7	TGTGCCAGTAGCTTCCCGGGACAGTACGAGCAGTACTTC	CASSFPGQYEQYF
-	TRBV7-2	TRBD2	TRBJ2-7	TGTGCCAGCAGCCCCGTCGGGGGGGCCTACGAGCAGTACTTC	CASSPVGGAYEQYF
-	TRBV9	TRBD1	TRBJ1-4	TGTGCCAGCAGCGTAGCTGGGGACAGAAGAGAAAAACTGTTTTTT	CASSVAGDRREKLFF
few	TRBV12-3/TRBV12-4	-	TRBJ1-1	TGTGCCAGCAGTGGGGGTCGAACTGAAGCTTTCTTT	CASSGGRTEAFF
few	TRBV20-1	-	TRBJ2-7	TGCAGTGCTGGGAGACCAACCTACGAGCAGTACTTC	CSAGRPTYEQYF
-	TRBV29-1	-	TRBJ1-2	TGCAGCGTTTCAACAGGGGGCTACACCTTC	CSVSTGGYTF
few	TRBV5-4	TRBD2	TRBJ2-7	TGTGCCAGCAGCCAAGCCGGGACTAGCGTAGGCGGTGAGCAGTACTTC	CASSQAGTSVGGEQYF
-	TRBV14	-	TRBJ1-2	TGTGCCAGCTCACCGCTCGCCACCCCTCTAGCTGACGGCTACACCTTC	CASSPLATPLADGYTF
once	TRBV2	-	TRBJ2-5	TGTGCCAGCAGCCAAGACAAGGGTGCAGAGACCCAGTACTTC	CASSQDKGAETQYF